The sequence of this T cell receptor (beta chain) was determined in a study of PD-1 blockade in mismatch repair-deficient tumors. Using immunoSEQ multiplex PCR, the repertoire was profiled, and TCRdb retains in-frame clones only, with some absent. The table records some 110,000 clones, over 65% of them present only once. The CDR3 is 17 amino acids. Looked up from germline, CDR1 is LNHDA and CDR2 is SQIVND (reference sequence). The V and J ends lost 2 bases and 5 bases respectively, with 21 bases between them. General study results and limits: After pembrolizumab, tumor-resident clones rose rapidly, then generally contracted before radiologic responses.

This clone occurred once. Its cognate antigen is unknown. The TCR originated in an adult with mismatch repair-deficient cancer. The sample in question was peripheral blood, obtained about 13 months after starting pembrolizumab. The rearrangement joins TRBV19 to TRBJ2-5, with a tentative D call TRBD2 (5 bases). The CDR3 DNA follows: TGTGCCAGTAGTATAACTGGAGACGGGGTGGGCGGTGAGACCCAGTACTTC. This sequence encodes CASSITGDGVGGETQYF. Filled out from reference TRBV19 and TRBJ2-5, the complete variable domain reads DGGITQSPKYLFRKEGQNVTLSCEQNLNHDAMYWYRQDPGQGLRLIYYSQIVNDFQKGDIAEGYSVSREKKESFPLTVTSAQKNPTAFYLCASSITGDGVGGETQYFGPGTRLLVL.